The rows below give T cell receptor beta chains drawn from one sample of a study of post-analysis software for immune sequencing data. MiXCR, run by TCRdb on the PCR reads, gives a single entry per CDR3 protein. The table lists some 160,000 distinct CDR3 sequences, about 36% of them singletons, with 25% to 35% in the top ten. The sequenced sample was blood, obtained after autologous hematopoietic stem cell transplantation. These receptors originate from a girl aged 5-17 years with multiple sclerosis. Both conserved end residues are part of each CDR3. A D gene is named only where the DNA matches it firmly. Where a row states a size, it is once, few, many or the class of an expanded clone; other rows omit it.

clone_size,d_call,v_call,cdr3_length,j_call,cdr3_nt,cdr3_aa
-,-,TRBV11-2,14,TRBJ1-1,TGTGCCAGCAGCTTATTCGGAGTATTGGTTGAAGCTTTCTTT,CASSLFGVLVEAFF
few,-,TRBV29-1,10,TRBJ2-3,TGCAGCTTGATGGGGGATGCCCTGTATTTT,CSLMGDALYF
few,-,TRBV12-3/TRBV12-4,14,TRBJ2-1,TGTGCCAGCGGAACTTTGGGCCCCTACAATGAGCAGTTCTTC,CASGTLGPYNEQFF
few,TRBD2,TRBV11-3,20,TRBJ2-1,TGTGCCAGCAATACCATAGCCGGGACAGCTTCTAGCGGGAGGGCCAATGAGCAGTTCTTC,CASNTIAGTASSGRANEQFF
few,-,TRBV7-9,18,TRBJ2-7,TGTGCCAGCAGCTATCCGGACGGCGGGCAGTTTAACTCCTACGAGCAGTACTTC,CASSYPDGGQFNSYEQYF
many,-,TRBV24-1,15,TRBJ2-1,TGTGCCACCAGTGTGGGCAGCTTAGACTACAATGAGCAGTTCTTC,CATSVGSLDYNEQFF
few,-,TRBV6-1,12,TRBJ2-1,TGTGCCAGCAGGGTGTCCTACAATGAGCAGTTCTTC,CASRVSYNEQFF
many,TRBD2,TRBV7-2,15,TRBJ2-3,TGTGCCAGCAGCCCTACTAGCGGGAATATGGATACGCAGTATTTT,CASSPTSGNMDTQYF
-,-,TRBV15,15,TRBJ2-5,TGTGCCACCAGGGCTTTGGAGCCTCGCGGAGAGACCCAGTACTTC,CATRALEPRGETQYF
few,-,TRBV4-3,15,TRBJ1-6,TGCGCCAGCAGCCAAGACGCCGCTTATAATTCACCCCTCCACTTT,CASSQDAAYNSPLHF
once,-,TRBV19,16,TRBJ2-3,TGTGCCAGTAGTATACGTCTGAGCGAATTCACAGATACGCAGTATTTT,CASSIRLSEFTDTQYF
few,TRBD2,TRBV5-1,16,TRBJ2-7,TGCGCCAGCAGCCTGGTAGCGGGGCGGAAGACCTACGAGCAGTACTTC,CASSLVAGRKTYEQYF
few,TRBD1,TRBV4-1,19,TRBJ1-2,TGCGCCAGCAGCCAGGTTACGAAATGGACAGGGGGCCTGGCTGTTGGCTACACCTTC,CASSQVTKWTGGLAVGYTF
-,TRBD1,TRBV20-1,15,TRBJ2-6,TGCAGTGGTGTCGGGACAGGGAACGGGGCCAACGTCCTGACTTTC,CSGVGTGNGANVLTF
once,TRBD1,TRBV20-1,13,TRBJ2-7,TGCAGTGCTAACCCGGGACAGCTGAACGAGCAGTACTTC,CSANPGQLNEQYF
-,-,TRBV4-3,15,TRBJ2-4,TGCGCCAGCAGCCAACAAACAGGGTCCGGAAACATTCAGTACTTC,CASSQQTGSGNIQYF
-,-,TRBV10-3,13,TRBJ1-5,TGTGCTATCAGTGAGTCCAGGGAGGGGCCCCAGCATTTT,CAISESREGPQHF
-,TRBD1,TRBV14,18,TRBJ2-6,TGTGCCAGCAGCCACCTCCGGGACAGCCTCTCTGGGGCCAACGTCCTGACTTTC,CASSHLRDSLSGANVLTF
-,-,TRBV24-1,15,TRBJ2-2,TGTGCCACCAGTGATTTAACTTCCCCGGCCGGGGAGCTGTTTTTT,CATSDLTSPAGELFF
-,-,TRBV2,12,TRBJ1-1,TGTGCCAGCCACCAACCCGGGACGACGGCTTTCTTT,CASHQPGTTAFF
many,-,TRBV5-1,12,TRBJ1-2,TGCGCCAGCAGCCCGGAACACTATGGCTACACCTTC,CASSPEHYGYTF
few,-,TRBV20-1,14,TRBJ2-5,TGCAGTGCTAGTTTGTTTGCGGCCCAAGAGACCCAGTACTTC,CSASLFAAQETQYF
-,TRBD2,TRBV6-5,19,TRBJ2-2,TGTGCCAGCAGTTCACCGGGACTAGCGGGAGGATTCCCCACCGGGGAGCTGTTTTTT,CASSSPGLAGGFPTGELFF
-,-,TRBV20-1,16,TRBJ2-7,TGCAGTGCTAGAAGGGCCTTCGCAAACGGATACTACGAGCAGTACTTC,CSARRAFANGYYEQYF
few,-,TRBV12-3/TRBV12-4,13,TRBJ2-4,TGTGCCAGCAGTTTAGTAGCGGTGAACATTCAGTACTTC,CASSLVAVNIQYF
-,-,TRBV7-2,16,TRBJ1-2,TGTGCCAGCAGCCCAATAGGACAGATTGTTAACTATGGCTACACCTTC,CASSPIGQIVNYGYTF